These 14 T cell receptor beta chains came from one sample sequenced in a study of human T cells and chemical hapten exposure (dated by TCRdb to the early 2020s). Unfractionated whole blood was collected in Tempus Blood RNA tubes, and total RNA was extracted from that blood. Library creation used 5' RACE. Sequencing used an Illumina MiSeq. Through fastp at Q25 and MiXCR, TCRdb rebuilt clones from the public reads, retaining in-frame beta chains. Rows with a matching CDR3 protein are joined into one entry that keeps the most common DNA and genes. This sample lists more than 75,000 distinct CDR3 sequences; about 15% were detected once. The ten top clones hold about 6.8% of the sample. Every receptor here comes from a female donor in good health.

This clonotype has just a few counts. The V and J genes are TRBV20-1 and TRBJ2-3, with 8 nucleotides matching TRBD2. This CDR3 has 16 amino acids. CDR1 DFQATT and CDR2 SNEGSKA come from the germline V gene (reference sequence). V lost 2 bases and J lost 8; bases outside the gene matches: 15. The DNA for the CDR3 is TGCAGTGCTAGACCGGGACTAGATTACGTCGGCGGTACGCAGTATTTT. Translated: CSARPGLDYVGGTQYF.

The J gene is TRBJ2-1, the V gene TRBV29-1; TRBD2 matches at 7 bases. CDR1 and CDR2 (germline): SQVTM, ANQGSEA. With V trimmed by 6 bases and J by 9 bases, 17 bases remained unmatched. The CDR3 totals 15 residues. The CDR3 loop reads CSVVGGLSLFLEQFF. The CDR3 region has the DNA TGCAGCGTCGTTGGGGGACTATCTCTGTTTCTTGAGCAGTTCTTC.

This clonotype was observed at least ten times. J is TRBJ1-1 and V is TRBV20-1; D remains ambiguous. V lost 5 bases and J 2 bases, leaving 15 bases between the germline ends. The CDR3 is made up of 14 amino acids. Germline CDR1 reads DFQATT; CDR2 reads SNEGSKA (reference sequence). The CDR3 reads CSALRQPFNTEAFF. In DNA, the CDR3 is TGCAGTGCTCTGAGGCAGCCCTTCAACACTGAAGCTTTCTTT.

The gene calls are TRBV10-3 and TRBJ2-3, with TRBD2 matching over 10 bases. Per germline, CDR1 ENHRY and CDR2 SYGVKD. This CDR3 is 12 amino acids long. J lost 14 bases, V lost 6 bases, and 8 bases had no gene match. The CDR3, as DNA: TGTGCCATCAGGTCCCTAGCGGGGGACGGGTATTTT. It specifies CAIRSLAGDGYF.

This rearrangement joins TRBV30 to TRBJ1-2; no definite D call. Germline V gene lookup returns CDR1 GTSNPN and CDR2 SVGIG (reference sequence). V lost 2 bases and J lost 1, with 8 bases in between. The CDR3 is made up of 13 amino acids. The CDR3 loop reads CAWSPGINYGYTF. The CDR3 DNA follows: TGTGCCTGGAGTCCCGGGATTAACTATGGCTACACCTTC.

This clonotype appeared many times. V is TRBV11-2 and J is TRBJ2-1, with unresolved D. The germline V gene encodes CDR1 SGHAT and CDR2 FQNNGV. V gave up 0 bases and J gave up 7 bases, with 10 bases separating them. This CDR3 is 14 amino acids long. As DNA, the CDR3 is TGTGCCAGCAGCTTAGAGCGGCTTGGGAATGAGCAGTTCTTC. It codes for CASSLERLGNEQFF.

The J gene is TRBJ1-2, the V gene TRBV11-2; D is uncertain. Germline-derived CDR1 and CDR2 are SGHAT and FQNNGV. Trimming stripped 5 bases from V and 8 bases from J, with 24 bases between. The CDR3 has 16 amino acids. CDR3 sequence (DNA): TGTGCCAGCAGCCTTAGTAGCCCCGGGGAGGGCCGGGGCTACACCTTC. Protein product: CASSLSSPGEGRGYTF. The variable domain in full, completed from reference TRBV11-2 and TRBJ1-2, reads EAGVAQSPRYKIIEKRQSVAFWCNPISGHATLYWYQQILGQGPKLLIQFQNNGVVDDSQLPKDRFSAERLKGVDSTLKIQPAKLEDSAVYLCASSLSSPGEGRGYTFGSGTRLTVV.

A few counts support this clonotype. V and J are TRBV4-1 and TRBJ2-7; possible D gene TRBD2, 6 bases. The ends were cut back, 0 bases at V and 4 bases at J, with 13 bases in the middle. Germline lookup yields CDR1 MGHRA and CDR2 YSYEKL. This CDR3 has 15 amino acids. The CDR3 nucleotides are TGCGCCAGCAGCCAAGAAAACGGGGGAGGATACGAGCAGTACTTC. Translation: CASSQENGGGYEQYF.

J is TRBJ2-2 and V is TRBV10-2, with TRBD2 identical over 9 bases. The trim removed 6 bases at V and 3 bases at J, leaving 17 bases unmatched. CDR1 is WSHSY and CDR2 is SAAADI in the germline V gene. This CDR3 contains 19 residues. In DNA, the CDR3 is TGCGCCAGCAGCCCCTCGGGGCGGGGGGGCCGTGGGGACACCGGGGAGCTGTTTTTT. This codes for CASSPSGRGGRGDTGELFF.

This clonotype was seen many times. This chain links TRBV20-1 with TRBJ1-6; D possibly corresponds to TRBD1 (5 bases). The CDR3 runs 13 residues. V lost 6 bases to trimming and J lost 8 bases, with 14 bases between them. Germline-derived CDR1 and CDR2 are DFQATT and SNEGSKA (reference sequence). CDR3 in amino acids: CSAAGTADSPLHF. The CDR3 DNA reads as TGCAGTGCCGCCGGGACGGCAGATTCACCCCTCCACTTT.

This rearrangement joins TRBV12-3 or TRBV12-4 to TRBJ1-4; D possibly corresponds to TRBD1 (5 bases). Trimming left V 6 bases short and J 4 bases short, with 12 bases between. The CDR3 loop spans 14 amino acids. CDR3 amino acids: CASSRRGFNEKLFF. The DNA of the CDR3 is TGTGCCAGCAGCCGCCGGGGCTTTAATGAAAAACTGTTTTTT.

The chain joins TRBV30 to TRBJ2-5; TRBD2 might be the D (6 bases). The CDR3 spans 11 residues. CDR1 is GTSNPN and CDR2 is SVGIG in the germline V gene (reference sequence). V was cut by 5 bases and J by 5 bases, with 9 bases left in between. The CDR3 sequence is CAWREYETQYF. In DNA form, the CDR3 reads TGTGCCTGGCGGGAGTACGAGACCCAGTACTTC.

This clonotype was recorded many times. V is TRBV2 and J is TRBJ1-1, with a tentative D call TRBD1 (6 bases). This CDR3 contains 13 residues. V was cut by 6 bases and J by 3 bases, with 11 bases left in between. Per germline, CDR1 SNHLY and CDR2 FYNNEI. The CDR3, as DNA: TGTGCCAGCAGCTACAGGGTGGACACTGAAGCTTTCTTT. It yields the protein CASSYRVDTEAFF.

This rearrangement joins TRBV20-1 to TRBJ2-7; the match to TRBD2 covers 9 bases. V was clipped by 5 bases and J by 3 bases; unmatched bases: 2. The CDR3 runs to 12 residues. CDR1 DFQATT and CDR2 SNEGSKA come from the germline V gene (reference sequence). The CDR3 sequence: CSARAGGYEQYF. The CDR3 nucleotides read TGCAGTGCTCGAGCGGGAGGCTACGAGCAGTACTTC.